The 6 T cell receptor beta chains in this list originate from one sample, sequenced in a study of blood T cells in healthy people across ages. A J-beta primer mix and a sample-barcoded 5' primer were used in a second PCR of about 7 to 12 cycles. TCRdb analysed the 5' RACE reads with MiXCR anew, one entry per CDR3 protein. The sample records 380,000 or so distinct CDR3 sequences, approximately 52% being singletons. Sample: blood. These receptors came from a man between 60 and 70 years old in good health.

This chain's CDR3 is CSVEGGRGFTYEQYF. The CDR3 DNA reads as TGCAGCGTTGAAGGCGGGAGGGGTTTCACCTACGAGCAGTACTTC. The V call is TRBV29-1, the J call TRBJ2-7; 9 nucleotides line up with TRBD2. The CDR3 sequence is 15 residues long. Germline V gene sequence: CDR1 SQVTM, CDR2 ANQGSEA. Trimming cost V 1 base and J 2 bases; bases outside gene matches: 6.

The V gene is TRBV7-2, the J gene TRBJ2-5; 10 bases are a match to TRBD2. Near its end, the DNA agrees better with TRBJ2-7, so the J call may be wrong. Germline lookup yields CDR1 SGHTA and CDR2 FQGNSA. This CDR3 is built from 16 residues. CDR3 DNA: TGTGCCAGCAGCTTAAGTAAGCGGGGGGGCCGATACGAGCAGTACTTC. It is translated as CASSLSKRGGRYEQYF.

The gene calls are TRBV9 and TRBJ1-1, with D possibly matching TRBD1 (5 bases). The length of the CDR3 is 15 residues. Per the germline V gene, CDR1 is SGDLS and CDR2 is YYNGEE. V was cut by 3 bases and J by 1 base, with 13 bases left in between. For the CDR3, the DNA is TGTGCCAGCAGCGACGGCAAGGGGTCGAACACTGAAGCTTTCTTT. This sequence encodes CASSDGKGSNTEAFF. Drawing the rest from reference TRBV9 and TRBJ1-1, the complete variable domain is DSGVTQTPKHLITATGQRVTLRCSPRSGDLSVYWYQQSLDQGLQFLIQYYNGEERAKGNILERFSAQQFPDLHSELNLSSLELGDSALYFCASSDGKGSNTEAFFGQGTRLTVV.

This clonotype was observed at least ten times. The J gene is TRBJ2-3, the V gene TRBV29-1; D perhaps matches TRBD1 (6 bases). In germline, CDR1 is SQVTM, CDR2 ANQGSEA. Trimming took off 6 bases at V and 0 bases at J, with 7 bases between the two ends. CDR3 size: 12 residues. The CDR3 protein is CSVDSSTDTQYF. For the CDR3, the DNA is TGCAGCGTGGACAGCAGCACAGATACGCAGTATTTT.

The chain combines TRBV6-5 with TRBJ1-2, with 8 bases lining up with TRBD1. This CDR3 has 16 residues. J gave up 7 bases and V 2 bases, and 12 bases lay outside the gene matches. From germline, CDR1 is MNHEY and CDR2 SVGAGI. The CDR3 spells CASSYGALTGASGYTF. The DNA for the CDR3 is TGTGCCAGCAGTTACGGGGCCCTGACAGGGGCCAGTGGCTACACCTTC.

This chain joins TRBV7-9 and TRBJ2-6, with D unresolved. CDR3 length: 15 residues. Germline CDR1 reads SEHNR; CDR2 reads FQNEAQ (reference sequence). The V end was cut by 3 bases, the J end by 1 base, with 7 bases between. CDR3 in DNA: TGTGCCAGCAGCTTCGATGGATCTGGGGCCAACGTCCTGACTTTC. Protein: CASSFDGSGANVLTF.